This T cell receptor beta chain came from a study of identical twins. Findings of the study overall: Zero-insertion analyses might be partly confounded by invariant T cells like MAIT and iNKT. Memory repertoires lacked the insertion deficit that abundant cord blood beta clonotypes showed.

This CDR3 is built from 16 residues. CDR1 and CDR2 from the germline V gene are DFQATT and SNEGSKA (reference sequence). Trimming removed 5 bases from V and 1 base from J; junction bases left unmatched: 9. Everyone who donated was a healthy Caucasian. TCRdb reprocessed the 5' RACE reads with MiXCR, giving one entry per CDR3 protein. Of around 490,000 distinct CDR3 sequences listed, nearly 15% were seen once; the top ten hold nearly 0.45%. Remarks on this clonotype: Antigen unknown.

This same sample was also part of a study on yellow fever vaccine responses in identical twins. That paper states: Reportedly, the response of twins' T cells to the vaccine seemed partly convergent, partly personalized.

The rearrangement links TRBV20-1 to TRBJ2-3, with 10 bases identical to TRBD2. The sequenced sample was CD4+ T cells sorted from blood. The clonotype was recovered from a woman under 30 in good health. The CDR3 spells CSAALVLAGGTDTQYF. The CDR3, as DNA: TGCAGTGCTGCCCTAGTTCTAGCGGGAGGCACAGATACGCAGTATTTT.